The entry that follows covers one T cell receptor beta chain sequence. Its binding antigen is unknown. Per-base quality was not reported, and no clone a single base away is much larger than it. Inclusive of the bounding cysteine and phenylalanine, the CDR3 is 14 residues long. Only the CDR3 portion is preserved as DNA: 42 bases, with reading frame beginning at the first base. V ends up 6 bases short and J 5 bases short, with an unmatched junction base count of 6. For CDR1 and CDR2, the germline V gene lists MNHNS and SASEGT. The library was prepared using multiplex PCR. The sequencer listed for this sample is Illumina HiSeq 4000. iRepertoire HTBI primers and Arm-PCR amplification of CDR3 regions were used to construct TCR beta libraries. Before sequencing, the PCR products underwent gel purification. Per the original workflow: Gene usage analysis of CDR3 amino acid clonotypes used the approximately 62 TRBV and 14 TRBJ segments found across samples. COPE and FqMerger were used to merge the filtered high-quality paired reads into contigs. BLAST was used to align contigs to the IMGT TRBV, TRBD and TRBJ reference genes, and CDR3 was defined following IMGT. Clonotypes above 0.1% frequency were classified as highly expanded clones. Shannon entropy served as the measure of repertoire diversity, while the Gini coefficient captured V-J evenness. A clonotype was considered public if more than one individual shared it. Using fastp trimming at Q25 and MiXCR clonotype assembly, TCRdb reanalyzed the public sequencing data and kept in-frame beta chains. When rows share a CDR3 protein, they turn into one entry using the most common DNA and genes. None of the V and J calls come from the authors' own analysis; TCRdb made them. Across this sample there are more than 350,000 distinct CDR3 sequences, with under 15% seen only once. 16% of the sample is in the top ten clones.

The time point label for this specimen denotes: newly diagnosed GD, antithyroid drugs for less than 3 months. RNA was extracted from PBMCs in TRIzol for both TCR sequencing and RNA sequencing. The diagnosis of Graves' disease was made according to American Thyroid Association guidelines. Recruitment of patients was carried out at an endocrinology department in Xi'an, China. Each patient gave about 10 milliliters of peripheral blood, collected in an EDTA anticoagulant tube. Ficoll Paque Plus density gradient separation was used to isolate PBMCs, and no further T cell sorting was done. RNA quality was checked with an Agilent 2100 Bioanalyzer and agarose gel, and concentration with a NanoDrop 2000. The data were taken from a study of regulatory T cells in long-lasting Graves disease (dated by TCRdb to about 2021). Background on the whole study: Patients with newly diagnosed Graves' disease had been on antithyroid drugs for under 3 months. Patients with persistent Graves' disease were compared with patients with newly diagnosed Graves' disease using TCR sequencing and RNA sequencing of peripheral blood. The study took place in China and was registered as a clinical trial. A total of 33 samples underwent TCR sequencing, from 13 patients with persistent Graves' disease and 20 or so patients with newly diagnosed Graves' disease.

The paper as a whole reports these results and caveats: Compared with newly diagnosed patients, patients with persistent Graves' disease had lower TCR Shannon entropy and fewer highly expanded clones, which suggests clonal expansion. Because the primary lesion, thyroid tissue, could not be accessed, the study looked at peripheral blood alone. Only the TCR beta chain was sequenced and analyzed. A larger number of public clonotypes was shared among persistent patients (approximately 2,600) than among newly diagnosed patients (around 880). The small sample size was acknowledged by the authors as a limitation that may reduce accuracy. TRBV28, TRBJ1-2 and TRBJ2-5 were preferentially used in persistent disease, while TRBV20-1 and TRBJ2-1 were favored in newly diagnosed disease.

The same data also went into a second study, on T cells in Graves' hyperthyroidism and ophthalmopathy. The second publication reports: Stable Graves' hyperthyroidism was defined as the absence of progression to ophthalmopathy over 18 months of follow-up. Hyperthyroidism patients were newly diagnosed, with disease duration under 2 months, and aged 18 to 65 years. Exclusion was applied to patients with uncontrolled infections, other autoimmune diseases, pregnancy or lactation. Clinical symptoms, serum thyroxine and TRAb, thyroid ultrasound, and orbital computed tomography formed the basis for the diagnoses. A first-round RT-PCR of the TCR CDR3 used the HTBI primer set with the Qiagen OneStep RT-PCR kit. Blood samples also contained most of the expanded thyroid clonotypes (frequency above 0.001), which suggests that blood repertoires may reflect thyroid immune responses. Ophthalmopathy was separated from stable hyperthyroidism by a 13 V-J signature model, with just over 85% sensitivity and about 84% specificity obtained in cross-validation and 80%/75% obtained in testing. In validation, the model predicted progression to ophthalmopathy with just under 71% sensitivity and around 72% specificity, a median of approximately 6.7 months before onset. To identify TCR V-J signatures that set the groups apart, the researchers used a discovery cohort of roughly 100 patients, made up of approximately 43 with Graves' ophthalmopathy and 57 with stable Graves' hyperthyroidism. An independent validation cohort of about 19 hyperthyroidism patients and 17 patients who later progressed to ophthalmopathy tested prospective prediction of ophthalmopathy. The 100 or so discovery patients were randomly divided into training and test sets at a 7:3 ratio. In about 6 Graves' hyperthyroidism patients, the study also compared T-cell repertoires from thyroid tissue with T-cell repertoires from blood. After sampling, hyperthyroidism patients received methimazole starting at 30 mg daily, and ophthalmopathy patients received high-dose intravenous methylprednisolone. A second multiplex PCR round built the libraries, followed by size selection and purification. Sequencing of the libraries was done on an Illumina HiSeq2000 using paired-end 100 bp reads. Raw data were processed with SOAPnuke, discarding reads with adapters, uncalled bases, mean Phred below 15, or no exact constant-primer or identifier match. High-quality paired reads were merged with COPE v1.2.5, and unique nucleotide sequences were defined as clonotypes. MiTCR v1.1 was used to align clonotypes to the IMGT TRBV, TRBD and TRBJ reference segments. The analysis included only V-J combinations with a frequency above 0.0001, which together covered around 99% of the repertoires. A TCS score was defined as the ratio between F50 (clonal expansion) and ExV (chaos), using BLOSUM62-based TCRdist between CDR3 peptides within each V-J. Welch's t-statistics and random forest reduced roughly 530 V-J features to some 14, which were used in a naive Bayes classifier (R e1071). Sample size was not statistically predetermined, and investigators were not blinded to group allocation. The paper describes TCR Vbeta CDR3 sequencing of around 140 peripheral blood samples, made up of 43 ophthalmopathy patients, 70 to 80 hyperthyroidism patients and 17 progressor patients.

Material: peripheral blood mononuclear cells (PBMCs), obtained at new diagnosis, from a patient treated with antithyroid drugs. The TCR originated in a woman under 40 with Graves disease. Donor details come from another sample of the same person, matched by shared clones. The sequence joins TRBV6-1 to TRBJ1-2; TRBD1 aligns with 10 central bases. For the CDR3, the sequence is CASSPGTGAYGYTF. In nucleotide form, the sequence is TGTGCCAGCAGCCCCGGGACAGGGGCTTATGGCTACACCTTC.